This T cell receptor (beta chain) is drawn from a study of radiotherapy plus CTLA-4 blockade in lung cancer. At the level of the study: Disease control reached over 30%, with objective responses in around 19%. Regarding the study as a whole: Radiotherapy plus ipilimumab was followed by expansion in blood of tumor-derived TCR clones.

The CDR3 covers 17 residues. Germline CDR1 reads SGHVS; CDR2 reads FQNEAQ. V shed 2 bases and J 3 bases; nucleotides not matched to a gene: 7. Ipilimumab-mediated CTLA-4 blockade plus focal radiation was given to patients having chemo-refractory metastatic non-small-cell lung cancer. Comments on this clone: Its matching antigen is unknown.

Profiling relied on immunoSEQ multiplex PCR, and the TCRdb table lists in-frame clones only, not all of them. The sample lists tens of thousands of clones; less than 80% were seen once. The source of this sequence is a human donor with non-small cell lung cancer that progressed on radiotherapy plus ipilimumab. This chain connects TRBV7-8 to TRBJ1-5, with TRBD1 identical over 10 bases. The specimen comprised peripheral blood, sampled from a patient treated with radiotherapy plus ipilimumab. CDR3 in amino acids: CASSLLGTGVNNQPQHF. The CDR3 DNA reads as TGTGCCAGCAGCTTACTTGGGACAGGGGTTAACAATCAGCCCCAGCATTTT.